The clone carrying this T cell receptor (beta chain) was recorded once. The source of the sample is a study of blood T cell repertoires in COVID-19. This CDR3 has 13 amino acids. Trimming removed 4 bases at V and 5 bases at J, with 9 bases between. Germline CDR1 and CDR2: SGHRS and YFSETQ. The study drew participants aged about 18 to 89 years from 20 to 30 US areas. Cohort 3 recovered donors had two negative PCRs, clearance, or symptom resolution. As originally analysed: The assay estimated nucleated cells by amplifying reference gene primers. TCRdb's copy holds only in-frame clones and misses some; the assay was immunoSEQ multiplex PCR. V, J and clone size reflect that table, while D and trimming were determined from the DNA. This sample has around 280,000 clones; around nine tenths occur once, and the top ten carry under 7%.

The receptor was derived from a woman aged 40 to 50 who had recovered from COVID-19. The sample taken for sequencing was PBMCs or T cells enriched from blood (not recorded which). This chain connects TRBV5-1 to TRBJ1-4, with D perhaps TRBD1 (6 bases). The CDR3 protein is CASSVGTNEKLFF. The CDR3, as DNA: TGCGCCAGCAGCGTCGGGACAAATGAAAAACTGTTTTTT.